This TCR beta chain is drawn from a study of T cell responses to AZD1222 COVID-19 vaccine. Overall study results and limits: The span of vaccine-associated CD4 TCRs extended across spike, with dominance at 160-218 and 743-854. Close to half of all spike-specific TCRs reportedly target regions of the variants that are unmutated. Repertoires were obtained only post-peak T cell response.

From germline, CDR1 is GTSNPN and CDR2 SVGIG (reference sequence). After removal of 1 base from V and 1 base from J, the junction contained 5 bases not matched to a gene. The CDR3 loop spans 15 amino acids. A word on this clone: The target antigen is unknown.

Sequenced by immunoSEQ multiplex PCR; TCRdb stores in-frame clones only, minus some. The repertoire consists of approximately 170,000 clones, with 88% occurring once and the leading ten covering roughly 12%. The receptor's source is an adult who received the AZD1222 COVID-19 vaccine. The V gene is TRBV30, the J gene TRBJ2-5; 8 bases map to TRBD1. This specimen consisted of peripheral blood, obtained 28 days after the second AZD1222 dose. The CDR3 coding sequence is TGTGCCTGGAGTGGGGACAGGACGGCCCAAGAGACCCAGTACTTC. Protein sequence: CAWSGDRTAQETQYF.